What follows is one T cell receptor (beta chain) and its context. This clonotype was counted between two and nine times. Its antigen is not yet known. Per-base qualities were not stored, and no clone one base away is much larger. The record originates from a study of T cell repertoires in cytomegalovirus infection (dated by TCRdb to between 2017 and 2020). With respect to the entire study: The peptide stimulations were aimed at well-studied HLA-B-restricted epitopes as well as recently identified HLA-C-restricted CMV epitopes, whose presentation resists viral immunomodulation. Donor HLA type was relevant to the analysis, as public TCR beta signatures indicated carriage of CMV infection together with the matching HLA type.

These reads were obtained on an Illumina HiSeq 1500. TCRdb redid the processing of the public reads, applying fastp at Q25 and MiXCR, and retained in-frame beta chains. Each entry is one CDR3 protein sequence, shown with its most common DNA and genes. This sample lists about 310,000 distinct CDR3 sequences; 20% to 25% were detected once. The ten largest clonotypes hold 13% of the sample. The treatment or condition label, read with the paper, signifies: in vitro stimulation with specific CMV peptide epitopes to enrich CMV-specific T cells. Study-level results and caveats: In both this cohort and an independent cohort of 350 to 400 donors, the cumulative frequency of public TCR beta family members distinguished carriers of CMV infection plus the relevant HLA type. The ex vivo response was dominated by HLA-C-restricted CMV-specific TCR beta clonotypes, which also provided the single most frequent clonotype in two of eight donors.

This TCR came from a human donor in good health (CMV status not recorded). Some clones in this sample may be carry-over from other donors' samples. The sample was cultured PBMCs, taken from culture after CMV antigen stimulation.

The CDR3 reads as follows: CASTPQLGTEQYF. The bases read TGTGCCAGCACCCCCCAGTTGGGTACCGAGCAGTACTTC. The rearranged segments are TRBV6-5 and TRBJ2-7, with the D segment identity uncertain. The cysteine opens and the phenylalanine closes a CDR3 of 13 amino acids. Kept here is only the CDR3 DNA, which spans 39 bases and is read in frame from base 1. For CDR1 and CDR2, the germline V gene lists MNHEY and SVGAGI. Cut back by 7 bases and 6 bases, the V and J ends lie 16 bases apart.